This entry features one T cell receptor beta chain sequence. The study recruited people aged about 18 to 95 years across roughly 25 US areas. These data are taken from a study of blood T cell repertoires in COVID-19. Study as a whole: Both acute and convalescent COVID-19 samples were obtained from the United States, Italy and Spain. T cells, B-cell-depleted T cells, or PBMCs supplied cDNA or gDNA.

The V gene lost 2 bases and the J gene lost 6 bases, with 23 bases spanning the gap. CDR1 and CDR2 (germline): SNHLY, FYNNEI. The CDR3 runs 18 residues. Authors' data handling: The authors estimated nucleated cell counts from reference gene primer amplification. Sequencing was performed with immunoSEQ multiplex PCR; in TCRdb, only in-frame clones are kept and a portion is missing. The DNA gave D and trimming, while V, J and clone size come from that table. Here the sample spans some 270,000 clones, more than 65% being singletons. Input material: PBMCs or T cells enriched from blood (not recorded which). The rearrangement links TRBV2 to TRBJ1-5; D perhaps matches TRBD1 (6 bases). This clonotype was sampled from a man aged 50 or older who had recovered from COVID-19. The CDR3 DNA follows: TGTGCCAGCAGTGAATCCAAAAAGGGACCGAGGGGGATTCAGCCCCAGCATTTT. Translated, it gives CASSESKKGPRGIQPQHF.